This T cell receptor (beta chain) emerged from a study of human T cells and chemical hapten exposure. The overall study: Mainly, slight library volume differences in the pool made TCR yields vary. Study outcomes and limitations: No change in TCRs above 1 in 1000 frequency was produced by DPC sensitization.

The ends lost 2 bases at V and 6 bases at J; junction bases unmatched: 6. Germline CDR1 and CDR2: MNHNS and SASEGT. This CDR3 is 15 amino acids long. As processed by the authors: From around 20,000 to 690,000 TCRs were found per sample, with a median of around 100,000. TCRdb redid the calling of the 5' RACE reads with MiXCR, one entry per CDR3 protein. The V and J calls, along with clone size, are taken from TCRdb and not from the paper's own processing. Among 150,000 or so distinct CDR3 sequences listed, about 4.3% were seen once. Ten or more counts support this clonotype. Its antigen is currently unknown. Total RNA was isolated from unfractionated whole blood.

The rearrangement uses TRBV6-1 and TRBJ2-7; 11 positions match TRBD2. The sequence was obtained from a female donor in good health. CDR3 sequence: CASSESTSGGSEQYF. The DNA for the CDR3 is TGTGCCAGCAGTGAATCAACTAGCGGGGGTTCCGAGCAGTACTTC.